Listed below are T cell receptor beta chains from one sample, sequenced in a study of blood T cell repertoires in COVID-19. Some clones are missing from TCRdb's copy, which holds only in-frame ones; the method was immunoSEQ multiplex PCR. Found here are roughly 160,000 clones, more than 80% of them singletons; the top ten hold about 12%. Sequenced input: PBMCs or T cells enriched from blood (not recorded which). All receptors come from a man aged 50 to 60 who had recovered from COVID-19. Both conserved end residues are part of each CDR3. D genes are given only for firm matches. Clone size is stated in some rows and not others, as once, few, many or a class when expanded.

>NA|TRBV7-9|NA|TRBJ1-1
TGTGCCAGCAGCCCCCGTTTAATGCGGGGAGGCACTGAAGCTTTCTTT
CASSPRLMRGGTEAFF
>TRBD2|TRBV15|NA|TRBJ2-1
TGTGCCACCAGCAGAGGGGGACTAGCGGCGGGCTACAATGAGCAGTTCTTC
CATSRGGLAAGYNEQFF
>TRBD1|TRBV19|few|TRBJ1-2
TGTGCCAGTAGTATAGAGACAGGGGGCTCAGCGAACTATGGCTACACCTTC
CASSIETGGSANYGYTF
>TRBD1|TRBV6-5|NA|TRBJ1-2
TGTGCCAGCAGCCTCGGGACAGAAGCTAACTATGGCTACACCTTC
CASSLGTEANYGYTF
>NA|TRBV19|NA|TRBJ1-2
TGTGCCAGTAGTGAATGGGGCGTTAACTATGGCTACACCTTC
CASSEWGVNYGYTF
>TRBD1|TRBV23-1|NA|TRBJ1-5
TGCGCCAGCAGTCACCGGTGCGGTACCGGGACAGGGGATAGCAATCAGCCCCAGCATTTT
CASSHRCGTGTGDSNQPQHF
>TRBD1|TRBV6-5|NA|TRBJ1-6
TGTGCCAGCAGTTCGACAGGGGCGGCTAATTCACCCCTCCACTTT
CASSSTGAANSPLHF
>TRBD2|TRBV11-2|NA|TRBJ2-2
TGTGCCACTCGAGCGGGGGGGCCGTTGGGCACCGGGGAGCTGTTTTTT
CATRAGGPLGTGELFF
>NA|TRBV6-1|NA|TRBJ2-1
TGTGCCAGCAGTGAAAGGGGCAGGACATACTTACTACAGTTCTTC
CASSERGRTYLLQFF
>NA|TRBV7-9|NA|TRBJ1-2
TGTGCCAGCAGCTTACTTGGCTACACCTTC
CASSLLGYTF
>TRBD1|TRBV18|NA|TRBJ2-1
TGTGCCAGCTCTCGAAAAACTCCGGGACAGGGGAAAGGCCCAGACAATGAGCAGTTCTTC
CASSRKTPGQGKGPDNEQFF
>TRBD1|TRBV27|NA|TRBJ1-2
TGTGCCAGCAGTTCCGGGACAGGGAACTATGGCTACACCTTC
CASSSGTGNYGYTF
>NA|TRBV2|NA|TRBJ1-1
TGTGCCAGCAAAGGACAGTTTAACACTGAAGCTTTCTTT
CASKGQFNTEAFF
>NA|TRBV27|once|TRBJ2-1
TGTGCCAGCACCCGGACTGGGCTACGTTACAATGAGCAGTTCTTC
CASTRTGLRYNEQFF
>NA|TRBV29-1|NA|TRBJ2-5
TGCAGCGTGGCCTCCCTAGGGGACTCGGAGACCCAGTACTTC
CSVASLGDSETQYF
>NA|TRBV28|few|TRBJ1-2
TGTGCCAGCAGTCTAATCCGAGGCTACACCTTC
CASSLIRGYTF
>TRBD1|TRBV5-1|NA|TRBJ2-1
TGCGCCAGCAGCCCGGGACAGGGTTTAGGCAATGAGCAGTTCTTC
CASSPGQGLGNEQFF
>NA|TRBV9|NA|TRBJ2-2
TGTGCCAGCAGCGTAACGGGCGGGCTATTCGGGGAGCTGTTTTTT
CASSVTGGLFGELFF
>NA|TRBV27|NA|TRBJ2-5
TGTGCCAGCCGCGTGGGCAGGTACCAAGAGACCCAGTACTTC
CASRVGRYQETQYF
>TRBD1|TRBV11-2|NA|TRBJ2-7
TGTGCCAGCAGCTTGGGGACAGGACTCTACGAGCAGTACTTC
CASSLGTGLYEQYF
>NA|TRBV7-9|once|TRBJ2-2
TGTGCCAGCAGCCGAACAGGGTGGGAGCTGTTTTTT
CASSRTGWELFF
>NA|TRBV4-3|NA|TRBJ2-7
TGCGCCAGCAGCCAAGGTCGTACCTCGGGGGAGCAGTACTTC
CASSQGRTSGEQYF
>NA|TRBV6-5|NA|TRBJ1-2
TGTGCCAGCAGTTGGGGTGTACGGGAGGTGCACACCTTC
CASSWGVREVHTF
>TRBD1|TRBV29-1|NA|TRBJ1-2
TGCAGCGTTTGGGCAGGGGGCACCGGTAGCTACACCTTC
CSVWAGGTGSYTF
>NA|TRBV5-1|NA|TRBJ2-1
TGCGCCAGCAGCTCGCGGGGGCAGATGGTCGACCGGGTAGGGCAGTTCTTC
CASSSRGQMVDRVGQFF
>TRBD2|TRBV9|NA|TRBJ2-3
TGTGCCAGCAGCGTAGAAGGCGGGGGGTGGGATACGCAGTATTTT
CASSVEGGGWDTQYF
>TRBD1|TRBV5-4|NA|TRBJ1-4
TGTGCCAGCAGCTCCTGGGGGGACAGGGGAACTAATGAAAAACTGTTTTTT
CASSSWGDRGTNEKLFF
>NA|TRBV18|NA|TRBJ1-4
TGTGCCAGCTCACCAGCGCGTGCTAATGAAAAACTGTTTTTT
CASSPARANEKLFF
>NA|TRBV12-3/TRBV12-4|once|TRBJ1-1
TGTGCCAGCCTTCCACGGGGGTTGACTGAAGCTTTCTTT
CASLPRGLTEAFF
>NA|TRBV5-1|NA|TRBJ2-1
TGCGCCAGCAGACAGGGCCAATACTCCTACAATGAGCAGTTCTTC
CASRQGQYSYNEQFF
>NA|TRBV12-3/TRBV12-4|NA|TRBJ1-5
TGTGCCAGCAGTTTAGTCGGGCAGCCCCAGCATTTT
CASSLVGQPQHF
>TRBD2|TRBV7-3|NA|TRBJ2-3
TGTGCCAGCAGCTTAGGGGGACTAGCGGGGGGCCCAGATACGCAGTATTTT
CASSLGGLAGGPDTQYF
>TRBD1|TRBV10-2|once|TRBJ1-2
TGCGCCAGCAGGGACAGGGGGTCTTTCGGCGGCTACACCTTC
CASRDRGSFGGYTF
>NA|TRBV11-2|NA|TRBJ1-2
TGTGCCAGCAGCTTAGATGGCCAGAATTCCAACTATGGCTACACCTTC
CASSLDGQNSNYGYTF
>TRBD1|TRBV14|NA|TRBJ1-4
TGTGCCAGCAGCCCCGTATATCGGACAGGAGAAAAACTGTTTTTT
CASSPVYRTGEKLFF
>NA|TRBV7-9|NA|TRBJ1-1
TGTGCCAGCAGCGGATCGAGGGAGAGAACTGAAGCTTTCTTT
CASSGSRERTEAFF